The clone carrying this T cell receptor (beta chain) showed up just once. Antigen unknown. Time point given: week 5, during vaccination. The study gave 300 ug of mutant IDH1 20-mer peptide per vaccine dose, with topical imiquimod. The data derive from a study of a mutant IDH1 vaccine in newly diagnosed glioma. Study background: Beginning 4-6 weeks after radiotherapy alone, or with temozolomide cycles, vaccination took place. Most patients had received both radiotherapy and temozolomide, the prior options being radiotherapy, temozolomide, or both. Treated patients had a mean age of 40.4 years and a sex split that was roughly 60% male and approximately 40% female. Whole-study results and caveats: Across multiple MHC alleles, around 93% of patients had vaccine-induced responses.

Trimming took 7 bases from V and 6 from J; bases not matched to a gene: 9. Germline V gives CDR1 MGHDK, CDR2 SYGVNS. The CDR3 extends over 13 amino acids. This table comes from immunoSEQ multiplex PCR, and its TCRdb copy is limited to in-frame clones, with some not included. The sample shows about 38,000 clones, roughly 79% of them seen only once. The genes are TRBV25-1 and TRBJ2-7; 7 bases agree with TRBD1. The source is a man in his forties or fifties with glioma. The sequences come from PBMCs, collected from a glioma patient whose treatment included an IDH1 peptide vaccine. CDR3 DNA sequence: TGTGCCAGCAAACAGGGGAATCTTCCCGAGCAGTACTTC. Protein: CASKQGNLPEQYF.